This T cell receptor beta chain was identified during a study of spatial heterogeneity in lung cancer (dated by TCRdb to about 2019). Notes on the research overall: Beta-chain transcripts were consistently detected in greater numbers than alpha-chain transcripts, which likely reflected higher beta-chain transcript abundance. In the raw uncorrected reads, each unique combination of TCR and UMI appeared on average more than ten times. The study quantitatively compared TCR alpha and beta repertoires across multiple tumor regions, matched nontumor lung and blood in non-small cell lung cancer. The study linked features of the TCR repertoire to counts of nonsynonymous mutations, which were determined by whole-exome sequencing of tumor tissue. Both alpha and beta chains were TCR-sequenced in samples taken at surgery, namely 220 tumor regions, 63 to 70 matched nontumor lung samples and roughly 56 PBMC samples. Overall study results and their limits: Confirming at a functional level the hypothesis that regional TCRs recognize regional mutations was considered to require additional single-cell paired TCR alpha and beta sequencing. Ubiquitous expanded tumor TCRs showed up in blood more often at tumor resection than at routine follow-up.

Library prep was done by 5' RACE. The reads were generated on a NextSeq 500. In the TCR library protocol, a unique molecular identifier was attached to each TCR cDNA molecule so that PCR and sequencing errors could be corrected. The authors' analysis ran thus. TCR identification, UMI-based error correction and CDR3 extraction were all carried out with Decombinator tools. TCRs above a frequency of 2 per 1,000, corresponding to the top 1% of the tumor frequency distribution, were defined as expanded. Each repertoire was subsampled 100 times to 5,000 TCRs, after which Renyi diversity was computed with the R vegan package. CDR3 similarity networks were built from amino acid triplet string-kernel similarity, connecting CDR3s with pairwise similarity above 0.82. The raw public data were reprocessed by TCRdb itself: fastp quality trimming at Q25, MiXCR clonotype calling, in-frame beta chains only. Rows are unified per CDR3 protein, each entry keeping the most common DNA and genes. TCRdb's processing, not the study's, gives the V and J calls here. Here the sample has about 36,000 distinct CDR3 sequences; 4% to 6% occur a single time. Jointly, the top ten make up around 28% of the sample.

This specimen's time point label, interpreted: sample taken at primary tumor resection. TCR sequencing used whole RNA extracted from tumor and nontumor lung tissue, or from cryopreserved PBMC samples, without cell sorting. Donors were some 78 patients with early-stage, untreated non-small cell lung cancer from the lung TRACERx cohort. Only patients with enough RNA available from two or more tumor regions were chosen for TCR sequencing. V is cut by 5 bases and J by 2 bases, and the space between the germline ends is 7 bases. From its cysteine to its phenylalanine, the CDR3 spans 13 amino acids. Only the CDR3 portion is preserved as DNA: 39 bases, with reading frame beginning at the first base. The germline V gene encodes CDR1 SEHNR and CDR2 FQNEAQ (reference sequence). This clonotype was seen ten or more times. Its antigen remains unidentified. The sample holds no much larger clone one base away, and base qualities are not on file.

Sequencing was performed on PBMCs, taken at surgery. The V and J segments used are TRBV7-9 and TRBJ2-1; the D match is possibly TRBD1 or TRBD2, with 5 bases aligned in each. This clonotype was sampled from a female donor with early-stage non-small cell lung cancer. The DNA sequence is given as TGTGCCAGCAGCCCGGGACCCTACAATGAGCAGTTCTTC. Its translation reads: CASSPGPYNEQFF.